These 32 T cell receptor beta chains share one sample of origin, sequenced in a study of human T cells and chemical hapten exposure. TCRdb re-called the RACE reads with MiXCR, one entry per CDR3 protein. Here the sample spans around 150,000 distinct CDR3 sequences, roughly a quarter being singletons. The time point was: patch test 3, about 24 weeks after DPC sensitization. Indicated treatment: therapeutic diphenylcyclopropenone sensitization with weekly scalp DPC. The sequences come from whole blood, collected in connection with sensitization to the hapten diphenylcyclopropenone (DPC). The receptors were gathered from a woman aged 18-29 years with alopecia areata. Some clones in this sample may be carry-over from other donors' samples.

V and J are TRBV25-1 and TRBJ1-3; D is uncertain. V was trimmed by 2 bases and J by 7 bases, leaving 12 bases between them. Germline CDR1 reads MGHDK; CDR2 reads SYGVNS. The CDR3 loop spans 14 amino acids. In nucleotides, the CDR3 is TGTGCCAGCAGTGAAGGACCCGCTCGGAACACCATATATTTT. Translating it yields CASSEGPARNTIYF.

This rearrangement joins TRBV6-2 or TRBV6-3 to TRBJ1-1; unclear D gene. This CDR3 is built from 12 residues. Germline CDR1 MNHEY, CDR2 SVGEGT. V lost 2 bases, J lost 3 bases, and 4 bases lay in between. In nucleotides, the CDR3 is TGTGCCAGCAGTTACGGTTACACTGAAGCTTTCTTT. Protein product: CASSYGYTEAFF.

The chain recombines TRBV9 with TRBJ2-2; D might be TRBD1 (6 bases). Germline values: CDR1 SGDLS, CDR2 YYNGEE. The CDR3 loop spans 14 amino acids. The ends were cut back, 4 bases at V and 6 bases at J, with 13 bases in the middle. The CDR3 bases are TGTGCCAGCAGCCCAGAGGCAGGGGCCGGGGAGCTGTTTTTT. It codes for CASSPEAGAGELFF.

This clonotype has only a few counts. J is TRBJ2-7 and V is TRBV20-1; D is perhaps TRBD2 (5 bases). The CDR3 is made up of 14 amino acids. CDR1 and CDR2 from the germline V gene are DFQATT and SNEGSKA (reference sequence). The germline V and J ends were trimmed by 1 base and 2 bases, with 12 bases remaining between them. As DNA, the CDR3 is TGCAGTGCTAGAGGGAGGAACAGAGCCTACGAGCAGTACTTC. Translating it yields CSARGRNRAYEQYF.

V usage is TRBV27 and J usage is TRBJ1-6; TRBD1 agrees at 7 bases. There are 14 residues in the CDR3. With 7 bases clipped from V and 7 bases from J, the junction kept 7 bases outside the gene matches. Per germline, CDR1 MNHEY and CDR2 SMNVEV (reference sequence). This CDR3 is CASTFTGVNSPLHF. The CDR3 region has the DNA TGTGCCAGCACCTTTACAGGGGTAAATTCACCCCTCCACTTT.

A few counts support this clonotype. The chain links TRBV20-1 to TRBJ2-3; 10 nucleotides match TRBD2. This CDR3 contains 17 residues. Trimming took 5 bases from V and 4 from J; bases not matched to a gene: 15. Looked up from germline, CDR1 is DFQATT and CDR2 is SNEGSKA (reference sequence). CDR3 nucleotides: TGCAGTGCTGGGAGGGGTGGCCTAGCGGGAGACCCAGATACGCAGTATTTT. Its translation is CSAGRGGLAGDPDTQYF.

The rearrangement joins TRBV2 to TRBJ2-1, with 9 bases lining up with TRBD2. CDR3 size: 14 residues. The germline CDR1 and CDR2 sequences are SNHLY and FYNNEI. V lost 6 bases to trimming and J lost 3 bases; unmatched junction nucleotides: 3. The CDR3 coding sequence is TGTGCCAGCAGGGCGGGGGGGCGCTACAATGAGCAGTTCTTC. Translating it yields CASRAGGRYNEQFF.

The rearrangement links TRBV29-1 to TRBJ2-1; D tentatively fits TRBD1 or TRBD2 (6 bases each). The ends were cut back, 3 bases at V and 6 bases at J, with 15 bases in the middle. This CDR3 has 14 amino acids. Per germline, CDR1 SQVTM and CDR2 ANQGSEA. The CDR3 DNA follows: TGCAGCGTTGACCGGGGGCCCTACGGCAATGAGCAGTTCTTC. Amino acid sequence: CSVDRGPYGNEQFF.

This clonotype appeared many times. V usage is TRBV29-1 and J usage is TRBJ2-7; D gene uncertain. Trimming pared 4 bases from V and 5 bases from J, leaving 9 bases between. In germline, CDR1 is SQVTM, CDR2 ANQGSEA. The CDR3 has 11 residues. CDR3 protein: CSVVLGNEQYF. For the CDR3, the DNA is TGCAGCGTTGTTTTAGGGAACGAGCAGTACTTC.

V gene TRBV12-3 or TRBV12-4 combines with J gene TRBJ2-1, with 7 bases lining up with TRBD2. The J segment lost 5 bases and the V segment lost 3 bases, leaving 19 bases of the junction unmatched. The CDR3 has 19 amino acids. In DNA, the CDR3 is TGTGCCAGCAGTTTGTCTGCGGGAGACGAATTTGGGTATAACAATGAGCAGTTCTTC. Translating it yields CASSLSAGDEFGYNNEQFF.

This clonotype was picked up a small number of times. The chain is built from TRBV11-2 and TRBJ2-1, with no clear D. CDR3 length: 12 residues. Looked up from germline, CDR1 is SGHAT and CDR2 is FQNNGV. Trimming took off 5 bases at V and 8 bases at J, with 10 bases between the two ends. The CDR3 region has the DNA TGTGCCAGCAGCGTCGTAGCAGATGAGCAGTTCTTC. Its translation: CASSVVADEQFF. The variable domain in full, completed from reference TRBV11-2 and TRBJ2-1, reads EAGVAQSPRYKIIEKRQSVAFWCNPISGHATLYWYQQILGQGPKLLIQFQNNGVVDDSQLPKDRFSAERLKGVDSTLKIQPAKLEDSAVYLCASSVVADEQFFGPGTRLTVL.

Comment on this clonotype: An end of the junction does not agree with germline; a read error may underlie this. The V and J genes are TRBV10-3 and TRBJ2-2, with D perhaps matching TRBD1 or TRBD2 (5 bases each). The CDR3 length is 13 residues. Germline V gene sequence: CDR1 ENHRY, CDR2 SYGVKD. CDR3 region: CAISPLGTGEPFF. The DNA of the CDR3 is TGTGCCATCAGCCCACTGGGGACCGGGGAGCCGTTTTTT.

The chain is built from TRBV20-1 and TRBJ2-7; 9 nucleotides match TRBD1. Germline CDR1 and CDR2: DFQATT and SNEGSKA (reference sequence). CDR3 length: 14 residues. V shed 3 bases, J shed 6 bases, and the junction held 9 bases outside the gene matches. As DNA, the CDR3 is TGCAGTGCTAGCCCGACAGGGGGAATTCGCGAGCAGTACTTC. Translation gives CSASPTGGIREQYF.

This clonotype has a handful of counts. This rearrangement joins TRBV6-6 to TRBJ1-1; no reliable D call. CDR1 and CDR2 (germline): MNHNY, SVGAGI (reference sequence). The CDR3 runs to 13 residues. Trimming took 4 bases from V and 1 from J, leaving 7 bases between them. This chain's CDR3 is CASSSGRNTEAFF. The CDR3 nucleotides are TGTGCCAGCAGTTCTGGGCGGAACACTGAAGCTTTCTTT.

CDR3 bases: TGCGCCAGCAGCCAAGTTGTAGGGGCACCTAATTCACCCCTCCACTTT. It encodes CASSQVVGAPNSPLHF. The rearrangement joins TRBV4-1 to TRBJ1-6; possible D gene TRBD1, 5 bases. Germline V gene data show CDR1 as MGHRA and CDR2 as YSYEKL. V was pared by 1 base and J by 6 bases, with 13 bases between. This CDR3 comprises 16 residues.

This clonotype showed up many times. This chain links TRBV27 with TRBJ2-5; D is possibly TRBD1 (6 bases). Trimming removed 2 bases from V and 5 bases from J, with 9 bases in between. Germline CDR1 is MNHEY and CDR2 is SMNVEV (reference sequence). This CDR3 comprises 13 residues. The CDR3 loop is CASSLGGWETQYF. In nucleotides, the CDR3 is TGTGCCAGCAGTTTAGGGGGCTGGGAGACCCAGTACTTC.

The chain couples TRBV7-3 to TRBJ1-2; D might be TRBD1 (5 bases). V gave up 5 bases and J gave up 2 bases, with 9 bases separating them. This CDR3 contains 13 residues. Germline loops: CDR1 SGHTA, CDR2 FQGTGA. CDR3 nucleotides: TGTGCCAGCAGCCCCCGGGACAACTATGGCTACACCTTC. This codes for CASSPRDNYGYTF.

This clonotype was recorded a few times. The chain couples TRBV29-1 to TRBJ2-1; possibly TRBD1 for D (5 bases). In germline, CDR1 is SQVTM, CDR2 ANQGSEA. This CDR3 is 12 amino acids long. V lost 4 bases and J lost 6, with 10 bases in between. The CDR3 loop is CSVGGRGNEQFF. CDR3 in DNA: TGCAGCGTTGGTGGTAGGGGCAATGAGCAGTTCTTC.

The rearrangement links TRBV12-3 or TRBV12-4 to TRBJ1-5; 7 bases line up with TRBD1. The V gene end was trimmed by 1 base and the J gene end by 3 bases; junction bases not matched to a gene: 9. This CDR3 has 17 residues. CDR3 residues: CASSLGMAGGPNQPQHF. CDR3 coding DNA: TGTGCCAGCAGTTTAGGGATGGCAGGGGGGCCCAATCAGCCCCAGCATTTT.

This clonotype has more than one count but fewer than ten. Its ends do not fully match the called genes, so a read error is possible. The V call is TRBV6-4, the J call TRBJ2-3, with TRBD2 as a possible D gene (6 bases). Germline CDR1 MRHNA, CDR2 SNTAGT. CDR3 length: 13 amino acids. CDR3 sequence (DNA): TGTGCCGGCAGTGCTAGCGGCACAGATACGCAGTATTTT. Amino acid sequence: CAGSASGTDTQYF.

The J gene is TRBJ2-1, the V gene TRBV4-2; 9 bases map to TRBD1. The CDR3 is 16 amino acids. V was clipped by 0 bases and J by 8 bases; unmatched bases: 8. Germline CDR1 LGHNA, CDR2 YNFKEQ. The DNA of the CDR3 is TGTGCCAGCAGCCAAGAGGGGACAGGGTCTGGGGATGAGCAGTTCTTC. Amino acid sequence: CASSQEGTGSGDEQFF.

The rearrangement uses TRBV4-1 and TRBJ2-2; no reliable D call. The germline V and J ends were trimmed by 1 base and 1 base, with 7 bases remaining between them. The length of the CDR3 is 15 residues. Germline assignment: CDR1 MGHRA and CDR2 YSYEKL. CDR3 protein: CASSQVPVNTGELFF. CDR3 coding DNA: TGCGCCAGCAGCCAAGTGCCCGTGAACACCGGGGAGCTGTTTTTT.

This clonotype was seen a handful of times. The chain recombines TRBV20-1 with TRBJ2-7; D unresolved. Germline CDR1 is DFQATT and CDR2 is SNEGSKA (reference sequence). The CDR3 covers 12 residues. V lost 0 bases to trimming and J lost 3 bases, with 6 bases between them. CDR3 nucleotides: TGCAGTGCTAGAGAGCCGGACTACGAGCAGTACTTC. Amino acids: CSAREPDYEQYF.

This clonotype was detected a few times. The CDR3 nucleotides read TGTGCCAGCAGCGCGGCAATCCAAGAGACCCAGTACTTC. Its translation is CASSAAIQETQYF. The chain recombines TRBV7-3 with TRBJ2-5; D uncertain. V lost 5 bases, J lost 1 base, and 8 bases lay in between. CDR3 length: 13 residues. The germline V gene encodes CDR1 SGHTA and CDR2 FQGTGA.

This clonotype has more than one count but fewer than ten. The chain joins TRBV12-3 or TRBV12-4 to TRBJ1-4, with 7 bases that match TRBD1. The CDR3 has 14 residues. J lost 8 bases, V lost 3 bases, and 6 bases had no gene match. The DNA of the CDR3 is TGTGCCAGCAGTTTGGGGACAGCGGCCGAAAAACTGTTTTTT. Its protein is CASSLGTAAEKLFF.

Ten or more counts support this clonotype. The chain recombines TRBV5-1 with TRBJ2-7; 12 bases are shared with TRBD2. Germline assignment: CDR1 SGHRS and CDR2 YFSETQ. V lost 7 bases and J lost 5; bases outside the gene matches: 7. This CDR3 region has 14 residues. For the CDR3, the DNA is TGCGCCAGCGGCACACTAGCGGGAGGTAACGAGCAGTACTTC. It encodes CASGTLAGGNEQYF.

The genes are TRBV25-1 and TRBJ2-7; 11 bases fit TRBD2. CDR1 and CDR2 from the germline V gene are MGHDK and SYGVNS. Trimming cost V 7 bases and J 5 bases; bases outside gene matches: 10. The CDR3 sequence is 15 residues long. The CDR3, as DNA: TGTGCCAGCAAGGCACTAGCGGGAGTTGTAAACGAGCAGTACTTC. Encoded protein: CASKALAGVVNEQYF.

This clonotype was seen ten or more times. The chain carries TRBV10-3 and TRBJ1-2; D call uncertain. The CDR3 sequence is 12 residues long. From germline, CDR1 is ENHRY and CDR2 SYGVKD. V lost 0 bases to trimming and J lost 8 bases, with 7 bases between them. CDR3 region: CAISESDKGYTF. CDR3 coding DNA: TGTGCCATCAGTGAGTCCGACAAGGGCTACACCTTC.

This chain's CDR3 is CARGTSASSTDTQYF. In nucleotides, the CDR3 is TGCGCGAGAGGGACTAGCGCCTCTAGCACAGATACGCAGTATTTT. The chain carries TRBV10-2 and TRBJ2-3, with 10 bases aligning to TRBD2. This CDR3 has 15 amino acids. Germline V gene data show CDR1 as WSHSY and CDR2 as SAAADI.

The CDR3 DNA follows: TGCAGTGCTAGTGGGACTAGCGGTTCCCCCACAGATACGCAGTATTTT. This gives the protein CSASGTSGSPTDTQYF. The chain recombines TRBV20-1 with TRBJ2-3; TRBD2 aligns across 11 bases. This CDR3 has 16 residues. Trimming took 3 bases from V and 2 from J; bases not matched to a gene: 7. CDR1 is DFQATT, CDR2 SNEGSKA, per germline (reference sequence).

The genes are TRBV29-1 and TRBJ2-7, with 11 positions matching TRBD2. This CDR3 region has 13 residues. Trimming removed 6 bases from V and 3 bases from J; junction bases left unmatched: 4. CDR1 is SQVTM and CDR2 is ANQGSEA in the germline V gene. The CDR3 DNA reads as TGCAGCGTCCTACTAGCGGGAGACTACGAGCAGTACTTC. Residues: CSVLLAGDYEQYF.

This clonotype has only a few counts. The CDR3 reads CASSGVHSASFYGYTF. The CDR3 region has the DNA TGTGCCAGCAGTGGGGTACACTCAGCTAGCTTCTATGGCTACACCTTC. This sequence joins TRBV2 and TRBJ1-2; D is ambiguous. With 4 bases removed from V and 4 bases from J, the gap between germline ends came to 19 bases. This CDR3 has 16 residues. Germline CDR1 SNHLY, CDR2 FYNNEI.